What follows are 8 T cell receptor beta chains derived from one specimen sequenced in a study of neurological immune-mediated disorders. TCRdb used MiXCR to reprocess the 5' RACE reads, holding one entry per CDR3 protein. This table has around 42,000 distinct CDR3 sequences, roughly 14% appearing once. Regarding time point: longitudinal time-point 3. Specimen: PBMCs. The source of these receptors is a man between 25 and 39 years old in good health.

This clonotype turned up a few times. A much larger clone sits a single nucleotide away, making a read error possible. Here the CDR3 reads CASSSGCSTGELFF. In DNA form, the CDR3 reads TGCGCCAGCAGCTCAGGGTGCTCAACCGGGGAGCTGTTTTTT. This chain connects TRBV5-1 to TRBJ2-2, with D perhaps matching TRBD1 (5 bases). There are 14 residues in the CDR3. Germline V CDR1 and CDR2: SGHRS, YFSETQ. Trimming took 3 bases from V and 5 from J, leaving 11 bases between them.

Many counts were recorded for this clonotype. V and J are TRBV11-1 and TRBJ2-1, with 8 bases aligning to TRBD1. The CDR3 has 15 residues. Trimming removed 5 bases from V and 5 bases from J; junction bases left unmatched: 8. Per the germline V gene, CDR1 is SGHAT and CDR2 is FQDESV (reference sequence). DNA of the CDR3: TGTGCCAGCAGCCTCGGACAGGGTATAAACAATGAGCAGTTCTTC. This sequence encodes CASSLGQGINNEQFF.

There are many counts of this clonotype. The chain combines TRBV3-1 with TRBJ2-7; D uncertain. V was clipped by 1 base and J by 5 bases, with 6 bases between them. Germline V gene lookup returns CDR1 LGHDT and CDR2 YNNKEL (reference sequence). This CDR3 has 12 residues. CDR3 bases: TGTGCCAGCAGCCAAGGGTCGCACGAGCAGTACTTC. The encoded protein is CASSQGSHEQYF.

The chain recombines TRBV28 with TRBJ1-1; unclear D gene. The CDR3 length is 10 residues. Germline values: CDR1 MDHEN, CDR2 SYDVKM. V was clipped by 6 bases and J by 8 bases, with 7 bases between them. This CDR3 is CASRLSEAFF. The CDR3, as DNA: TGTGCCAGCAGGCTGTCAGAAGCTTTCTTT. The full variable domain, with the rest looked up from reference TRBV28 and TRBJ1-1, is DVKVTQSSRYLVKRTGEKVFLECVQDMDHENMFWYRQDPGLGLRLIYFSYDVKMKEKGDIPEGYSVSREKKERFSLILESASTNQTSMYLCASRLSEAFFGQGTRLTVV.

This clonotype was counted ten times or more. The rearrangement links TRBV29-1 to TRBJ2-6; unclear D gene. CDR3 length equals 14 residues. The V end was cut by 7 bases, the J end by 0 bases, with 10 bases between. Germline V gene sequence: CDR1 SQVTM, CDR2 ANQGSEA. As DNA, the CDR3 is TGCAGCGCAACAACGAGCTCTGGGGCCAACGTCCTGACTTTC. Translation: CSATTSSGANVLTF.

The table lists this clonotype with many counts. The chain combines TRBV12-3 or TRBV12-4 with TRBJ1-2, with D unclear. The V end was cut by 3 bases, the J end by 4 bases, with 9 bases between. The CDR3 is made up of 13 amino acids. The CDR3 is CASSLVWPYGYTF. The CDR3 bases are TGTGCCAGCAGTTTGGTTTGGCCCTATGGCTACACCTTC.

This clonotype has a count of ten or more. CDR3 sequence (DNA): TGTGCCAGCAGCTTGGGGACAGGCTACGAGCAGTACTTC. Its protein is CASSLGTGYEQYF. The gene calls are TRBV5-5 and TRBJ2-7; 7 bases line up with TRBD1. V shed 0 bases and J 3 bases; nucleotides not matched to a gene: 0. The CDR3 length is 13 residues. The V gene's germline CDR1 is SGHKS and CDR2 YYEKEE (reference sequence).

This clonotype was found many times. The V and J genes are TRBV5-1 and TRBJ2-7, with 7 bases aligning to TRBD2. Germline V gene data show CDR1 as SGHRS and CDR2 as YFSETQ. The CDR3 totals 15 residues. Trimming took 3 bases from V and 0 from J; bases not matched to a gene: 6. The CDR3: CASSSGWGGSYEQYF. The CDR3 DNA is TGCGCCAGCAGCTCGGGCTGGGGGGGCTCCTACGAGCAGTACTTC. Using reference TRBV5-1 and TRBJ2-7 for the parts outside the CDR3, the full variable domain is KAGVTQTPRYLIKTRGQQVTLSCSPISGHRSVSWYQQTPGQGLQFLFEYFSETQRNKGNFPGRFSGRQFSNSRSEMNVSTLELGDSALYLCASSSGWGGSYEQYFGPGTRLTVT.